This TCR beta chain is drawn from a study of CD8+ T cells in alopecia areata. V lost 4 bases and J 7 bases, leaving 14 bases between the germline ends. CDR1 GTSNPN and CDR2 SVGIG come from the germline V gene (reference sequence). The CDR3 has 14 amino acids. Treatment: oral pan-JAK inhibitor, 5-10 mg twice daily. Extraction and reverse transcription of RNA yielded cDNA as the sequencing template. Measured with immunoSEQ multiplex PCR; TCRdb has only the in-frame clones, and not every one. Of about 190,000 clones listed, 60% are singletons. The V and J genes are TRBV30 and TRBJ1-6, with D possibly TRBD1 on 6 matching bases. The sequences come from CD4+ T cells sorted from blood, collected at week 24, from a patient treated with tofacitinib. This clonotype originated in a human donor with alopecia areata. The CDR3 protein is CAWTKQGANSPLHF. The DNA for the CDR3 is TGTGCCTGGACAAAACAGGGAGCAAATTCACCCCTCCACTTT. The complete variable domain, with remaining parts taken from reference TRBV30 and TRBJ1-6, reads SQTIHQWPATLVQPVGSPLSLECTVEGTSNPNLYWYRQAAGRGLQLLFYSVGIGQISSEVPQNLSASRPQDRQFILSSKKLLLSDSGFYLCAWTKQGANSPLHFGNGTRLTVT.